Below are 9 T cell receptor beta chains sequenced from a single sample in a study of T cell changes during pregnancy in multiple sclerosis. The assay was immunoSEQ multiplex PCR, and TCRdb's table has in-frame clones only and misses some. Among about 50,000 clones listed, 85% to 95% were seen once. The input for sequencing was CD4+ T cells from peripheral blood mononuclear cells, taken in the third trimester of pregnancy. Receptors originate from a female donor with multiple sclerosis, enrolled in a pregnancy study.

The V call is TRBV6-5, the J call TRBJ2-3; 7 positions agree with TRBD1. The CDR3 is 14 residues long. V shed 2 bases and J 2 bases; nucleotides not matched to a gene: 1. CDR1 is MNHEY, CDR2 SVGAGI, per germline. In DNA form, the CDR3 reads TGTGCCAGCAGTTACAGGGGGCTCACAGATACGCAGTATTTT. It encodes CASSYRGLTDTQYF.

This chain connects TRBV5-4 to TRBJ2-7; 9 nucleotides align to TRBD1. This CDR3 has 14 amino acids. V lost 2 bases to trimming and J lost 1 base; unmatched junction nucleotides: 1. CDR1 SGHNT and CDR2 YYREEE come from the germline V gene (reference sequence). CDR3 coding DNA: TGTGCCAGCAGCTTACAGGGGGCTTCCTACGAGCAGTACTTC. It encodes CASSLQGASYEQYF.

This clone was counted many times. This CDR3 reads CASSRVSSYEQYF. CDR3 DNA sequence: TGTGCCAGCAGTCGGGTGAGCTCCTACGAGCAGTACTTC. The rearrangement uses TRBV5-4 and TRBJ2-7, with unresolved D. The CDR3 runs to 13 residues. The V gene's germline CDR1 is SGHNT and CDR2 YYREEE (reference sequence). Trimming cost V 5 bases and J 0 bases, with 9 bases left between them.

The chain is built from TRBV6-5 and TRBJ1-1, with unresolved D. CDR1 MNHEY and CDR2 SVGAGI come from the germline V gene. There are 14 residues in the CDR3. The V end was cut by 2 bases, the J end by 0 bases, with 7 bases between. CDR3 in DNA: TGTGCCAGCAGTTACGGGCCCATGAACACTGAAGCTTTCTTT. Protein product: CASSYGPMNTEAFF.

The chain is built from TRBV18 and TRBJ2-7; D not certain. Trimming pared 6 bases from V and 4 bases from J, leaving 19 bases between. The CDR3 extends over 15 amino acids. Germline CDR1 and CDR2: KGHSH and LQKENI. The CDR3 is CASSPGGQRIYEQYF. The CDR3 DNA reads TGTGCCAGCTCCCCTGGCGGTCAACGCATTTACGAGCAGTACTTC.

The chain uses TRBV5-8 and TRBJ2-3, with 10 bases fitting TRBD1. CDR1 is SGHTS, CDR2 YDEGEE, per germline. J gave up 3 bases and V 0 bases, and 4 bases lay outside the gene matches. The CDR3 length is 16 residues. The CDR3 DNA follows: TGTGCCAGCAGCTTGGCTGGGACAGGGGTTACAGATACGCAGTATTTT. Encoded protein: CASSLAGTGVTDTQYF.

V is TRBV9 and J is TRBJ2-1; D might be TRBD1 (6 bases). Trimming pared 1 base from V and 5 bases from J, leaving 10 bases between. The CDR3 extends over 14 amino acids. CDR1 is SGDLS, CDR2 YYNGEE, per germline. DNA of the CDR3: TGTGCCAGCAGCGTAAAGAGGGACAACAATGAGCAGTTCTTC. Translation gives CASSVKRDNNEQFF.

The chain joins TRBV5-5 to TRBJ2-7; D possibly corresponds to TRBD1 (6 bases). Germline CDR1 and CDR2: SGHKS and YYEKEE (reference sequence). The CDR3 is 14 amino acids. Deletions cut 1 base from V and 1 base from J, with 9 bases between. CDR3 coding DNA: TGTGCCAGCAGCTTGCGGACAGCATCCTACGAGCAGTACTTC. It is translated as CASSLRTASYEQYF.

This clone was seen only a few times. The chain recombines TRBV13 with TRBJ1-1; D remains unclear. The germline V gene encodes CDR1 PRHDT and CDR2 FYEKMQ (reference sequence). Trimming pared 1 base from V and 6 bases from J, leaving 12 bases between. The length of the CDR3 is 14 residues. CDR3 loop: CASSLVDFRSEAFF. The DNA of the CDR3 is TGTGCCAGCAGCTTAGTGGACTTCAGGTCTGAAGCTTTCTTT.